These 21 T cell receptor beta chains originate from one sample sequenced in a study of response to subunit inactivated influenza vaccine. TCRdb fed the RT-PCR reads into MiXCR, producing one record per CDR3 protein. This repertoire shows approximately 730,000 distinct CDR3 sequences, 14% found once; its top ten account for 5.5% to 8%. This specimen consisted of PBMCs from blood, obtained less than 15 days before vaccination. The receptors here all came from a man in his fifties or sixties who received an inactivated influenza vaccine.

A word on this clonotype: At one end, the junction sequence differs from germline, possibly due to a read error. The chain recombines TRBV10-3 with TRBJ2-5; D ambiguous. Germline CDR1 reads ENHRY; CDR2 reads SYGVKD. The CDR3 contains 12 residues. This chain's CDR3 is CAISAPNHEPDF. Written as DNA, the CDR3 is TGTGCCATCAGTGCCCCGAACCATGAACCGGACTTC.

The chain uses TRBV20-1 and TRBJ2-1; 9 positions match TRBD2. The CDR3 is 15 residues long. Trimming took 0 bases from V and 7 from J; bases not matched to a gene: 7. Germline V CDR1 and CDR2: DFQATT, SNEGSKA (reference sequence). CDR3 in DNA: TGCAGTGCTAGAGAGGCGGGAGGGCCTAGGAATGAGCAGTTCTTC. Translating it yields CSAREAGGPRNEQFF.

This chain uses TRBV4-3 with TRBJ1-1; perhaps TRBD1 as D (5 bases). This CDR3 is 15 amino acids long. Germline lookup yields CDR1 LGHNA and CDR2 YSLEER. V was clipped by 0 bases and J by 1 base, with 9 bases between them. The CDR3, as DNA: TGCGCCAGCAGCCAAGATTGGCAGGGGAACACTGAAGCTTTCTTT. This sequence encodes CASSQDWQGNTEAFF.

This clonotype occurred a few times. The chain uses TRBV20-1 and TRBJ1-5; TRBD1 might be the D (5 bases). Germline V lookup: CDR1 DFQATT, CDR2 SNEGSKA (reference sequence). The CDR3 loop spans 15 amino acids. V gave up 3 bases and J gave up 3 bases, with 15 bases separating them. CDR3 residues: CSARDERGFNQPQHF. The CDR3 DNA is TGCAGTGCTAGGGACGAAAGGGGTTTCAATCAGCCCCAGCATTTT.

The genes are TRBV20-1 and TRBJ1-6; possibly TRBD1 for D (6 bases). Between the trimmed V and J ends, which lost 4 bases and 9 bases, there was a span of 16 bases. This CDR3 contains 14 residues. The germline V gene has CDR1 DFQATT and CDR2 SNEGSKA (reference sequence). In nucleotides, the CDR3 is TGCAGTGCTACCCCCGGGGGGCGGGTTTCACCCCTCCACTTT. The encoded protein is CSATPGGRVSPLHF.

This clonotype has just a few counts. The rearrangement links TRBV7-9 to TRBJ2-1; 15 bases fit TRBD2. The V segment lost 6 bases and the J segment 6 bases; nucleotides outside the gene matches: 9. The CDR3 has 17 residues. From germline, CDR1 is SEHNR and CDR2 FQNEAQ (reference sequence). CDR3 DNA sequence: TGTGCCAGCAGGGGTGGACTAGCGGGGGGGCCTCCCAATGAGCAGTTCTTC. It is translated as CASRGGLAGGPPNEQFF. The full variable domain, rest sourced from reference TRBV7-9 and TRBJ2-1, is DTGVSQNPRHKITKRGQNVTFRCDPISEHNRLYWYRQTLGQGPEFLTYFQNEAQLEKSRLLSDRFSAERPKGSFSTLEIQRTEQGDSAMYLCASRGGLAGGPPNEQFFGPGTRLTVL.

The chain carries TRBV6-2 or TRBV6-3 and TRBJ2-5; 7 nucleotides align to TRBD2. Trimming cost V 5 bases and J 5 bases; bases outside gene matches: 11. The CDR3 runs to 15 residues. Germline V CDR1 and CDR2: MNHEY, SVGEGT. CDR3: CASSVGTTSRETQYF. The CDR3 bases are TGTGCCAGCAGTGTCGGGACTACGTCGCGGGAGACCCAGTACTTC.

CDR3 sequence (DNA): TGTGCCAGCAGCTTCGGGACTAGCGGGAGAGCCACGCAGTATTTT. Translated: CASSFGTSGRATQYF. This chain connects TRBV7-2 to TRBJ2-3; 14 bases align to TRBD2. The germline V gene has CDR1 SGHTA and CDR2 FQGNSA. The CDR3 contains 15 residues. Trimming took 3 bases from V and 9 from J; bases not matched to a gene: 5.

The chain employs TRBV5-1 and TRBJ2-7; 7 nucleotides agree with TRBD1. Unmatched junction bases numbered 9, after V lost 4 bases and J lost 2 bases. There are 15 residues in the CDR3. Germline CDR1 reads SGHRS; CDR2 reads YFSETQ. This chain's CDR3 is CASSLTGNHPYEQYF. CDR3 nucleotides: TGCGCCAGCAGCCTGACAGGGAACCATCCCTACGAGCAGTACTTC.

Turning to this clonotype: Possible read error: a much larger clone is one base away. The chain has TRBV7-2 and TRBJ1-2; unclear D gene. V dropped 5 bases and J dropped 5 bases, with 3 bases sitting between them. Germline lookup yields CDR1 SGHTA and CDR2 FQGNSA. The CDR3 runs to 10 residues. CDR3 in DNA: TGTGCCAGCAGCGAATATGGCTACACCTTC. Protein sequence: CASSEYGYTF.

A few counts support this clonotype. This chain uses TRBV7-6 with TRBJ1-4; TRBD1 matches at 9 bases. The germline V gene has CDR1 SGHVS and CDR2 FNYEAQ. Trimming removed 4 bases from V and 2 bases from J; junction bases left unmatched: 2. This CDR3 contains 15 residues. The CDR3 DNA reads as TGTGCCAGCAGCTCTGACAGGGGGACTAATGAAAAACTGTTTTTT. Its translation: CASSSDRGTNEKLFF.

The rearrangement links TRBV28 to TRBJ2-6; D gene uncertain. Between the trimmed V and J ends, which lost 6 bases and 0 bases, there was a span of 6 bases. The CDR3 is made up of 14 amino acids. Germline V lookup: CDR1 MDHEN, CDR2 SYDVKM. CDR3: CASRLTSGANVLTF. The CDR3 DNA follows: TGTGCCAGCAGACTGACCTCTGGGGCCAACGTCCTGACTTTC.

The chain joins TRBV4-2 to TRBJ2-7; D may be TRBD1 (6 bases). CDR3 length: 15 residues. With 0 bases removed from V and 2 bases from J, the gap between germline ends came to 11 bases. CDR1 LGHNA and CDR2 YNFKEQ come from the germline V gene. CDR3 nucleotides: TGTGCCAGCAGCCAAGATGGGCAGGGGCCCTACGAGCAGTACTTC. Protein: CASSQDGQGPYEQYF.

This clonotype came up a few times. The DNA of the CDR3 is TGTGCCAGCAGCTTGAGCCAGGCGGGCCAGCCCCAGCATTTT. Translated, it gives CASSLSQAGQPQHF. V is TRBV7-9 and J is TRBJ1-5; D gene ambiguous. V was clipped by 3 bases and J by 7 bases, with 13 bases between them. The CDR3 runs 14 residues. Germline V gene lookup returns CDR1 SEHNR and CDR2 FQNEAQ (reference sequence).

The DNA of the CDR3 is TGCAGTGCTAGGGCTACTAGCGGGGGGCGGAGCACAGATACGCAGTATTTT. Protein sequence: CSARATSGGRSTDTQYF. The rearrangement uses TRBV20-1 and TRBJ2-3; TRBD2 aligns across 12 bases. Losses at the gene ends were 3 bases for V and 0 bases for J; bases not matched to a gene: 7. Germline V gives CDR1 DFQATT, CDR2 SNEGSKA (reference sequence). This CDR3 comprises 17 residues.

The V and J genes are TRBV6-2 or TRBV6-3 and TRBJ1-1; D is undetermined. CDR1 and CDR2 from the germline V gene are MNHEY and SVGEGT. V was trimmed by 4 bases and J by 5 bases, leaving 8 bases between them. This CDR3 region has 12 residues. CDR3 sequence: CASSSSITEAFF. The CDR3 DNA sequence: TGTGCCAGCAGTTCGAGCATAACTGAAGCTTTCTTT.

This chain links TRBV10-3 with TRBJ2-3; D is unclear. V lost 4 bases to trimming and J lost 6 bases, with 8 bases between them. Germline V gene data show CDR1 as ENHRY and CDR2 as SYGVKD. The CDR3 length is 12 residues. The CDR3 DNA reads TGTGCCATCAGTGTCCAAAAGGATACGCAGTATTTT. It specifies CAISVQKDTQYF.

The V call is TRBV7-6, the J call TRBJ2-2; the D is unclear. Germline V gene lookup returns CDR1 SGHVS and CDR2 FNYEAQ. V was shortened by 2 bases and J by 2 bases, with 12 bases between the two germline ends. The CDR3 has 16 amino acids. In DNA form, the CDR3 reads TGTGCCAGCAGCTTACGTCCGGACCTTAACACCGGGGAGCTGTTTTTT. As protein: CASSLRPDLNTGELFF.

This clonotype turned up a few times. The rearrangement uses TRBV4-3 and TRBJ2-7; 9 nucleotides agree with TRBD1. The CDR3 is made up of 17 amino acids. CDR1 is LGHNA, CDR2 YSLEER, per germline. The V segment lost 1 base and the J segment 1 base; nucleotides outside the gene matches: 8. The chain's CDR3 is CASSQAWPGTGSYEQYF. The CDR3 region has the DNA TGCGCCAGCAGCCAAGCCTGGCCCGGGACAGGGTCCTACGAGCAGTACTTC.

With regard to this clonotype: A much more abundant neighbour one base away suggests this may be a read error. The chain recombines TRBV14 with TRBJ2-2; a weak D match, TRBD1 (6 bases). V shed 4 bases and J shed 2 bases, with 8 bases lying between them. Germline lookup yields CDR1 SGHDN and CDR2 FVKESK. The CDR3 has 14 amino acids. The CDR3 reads CASSRDINTGELFF. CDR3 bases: TGTGCCAGCAGCCGGGACATTAACACCGGGGAGCTGTTTTTT.

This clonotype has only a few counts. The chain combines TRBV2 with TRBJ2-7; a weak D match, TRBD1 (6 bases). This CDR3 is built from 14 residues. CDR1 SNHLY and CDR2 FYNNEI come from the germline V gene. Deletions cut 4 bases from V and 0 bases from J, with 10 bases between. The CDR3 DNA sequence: TGTGCCAGCAGTGCCCGGACAGTCTCCTACGAGCAGTACTTC. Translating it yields CASSARTVSYEQYF. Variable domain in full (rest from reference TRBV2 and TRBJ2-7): EPEVTQTPSHQVTQMGQEVILRCVPISNHLYFYWYRQILGQKVEFLVSFYNNEISEKSEIFDDQFSVERPDGSNFTLKIRSTKLEDSAMYFCASSARTVSYEQYFGPGTRLTVT.